This TCR beta chain derives from a study of CD8+CD57+ T cells in acquired aplastic anemia. The overall study: Mean DNA quantity obtained from sorted CD4+ and CD8+ cells was 3 to 3.5 ug. Study findings and constraints: Patients and controls had CD8+ Simpson's diversity values that were not significantly distinct. Researchers report that fewer than 35 CD8+ CDR3 sequences appeared in both patients and controls.

At least ten counts were recorded for this clonotype. Its antigen is currently unknown. Trimming took 7 bases from V and 6 from J; bases not matched to a gene: 11. CDR3 length: 15 amino acids. Germline-derived CDR1 and CDR2 are SGHVS and FQNEAQ. Investigators profiled TCR beta VDJ and CDR3 from genomic DNA template. TCRdb reprocessed the reads via MiXCR and lists one record per CDR3 protein. The table has under 200,000 distinct CDR3 sequences, approximately 44% seen once. The gene calls are TRBV7-8 and TRBJ2-1; TRBD2 agrees at 8 bases. The sample comprised sorted CD4+, CD8+, or CD8+CD57+ T cells (not recorded which) from PBMCs. This clonotype was obtained from a human donor in good health. This CDR3 is CASTRGGSLTNEQFF. In nucleotides, the CDR3 is TGTGCCAGCACCCGGGGGGGAAGCCTCACCAATGAGCAGTTCTTC.